Presented here are 18 T cell receptor beta chains from one specimen sequenced in a study of shared T cell receptors in the human thymus. TCRdb's copy holds only in-frame clones and misses some; the assay was immunoSEQ multiplex PCR. The data show about 540,000 clones, with 78% seen just once and around 0.012% held by the top ten. The same data also went into a second study, on human thymus T cells.

Sample: thymocytes. The receptor source for this set is a boy under two years old with a congenital heart defect.

The genes are TRBV27 and TRBJ1-2; D not resolved. Germline CDR1 MNHEY, CDR2 SMNVEV (reference sequence). There are 14 residues in the CDR3. V was cut by 0 bases and J by 5 bases, with 10 bases left in between. The CDR3 spells CASSLSRVGYGYTF. CDR3 sequence (DNA): TGTGCCAGCAGTTTATCGAGGGTGGGGTATGGCTACACCTTC.

This clone was seen a few times. This chain links TRBV7-9 with TRBJ2-7; TRBD2 aligns across 15 bases. Trimming at V came to 4 bases and at J to 4 bases, leaving 8 bases not matched to a gene. CDR3 length: 17 residues. Germline V gene data show CDR1 as SEHNR and CDR2 as FQNEAQ (reference sequence). In nucleotides, the CDR3 is TGTGCCAGCAGCTCCGGACTAGCGGGAGGGGATAAGTACGAGCAGTACTTC. It specifies CASSSGLAGGDKYEQYF.

The rearrangement uses TRBV5-6 and TRBJ1-1; 8 bases agree with TRBD1. The J segment lost 6 bases and the V segment lost 0 bases, leaving 4 bases of the junction unmatched. Germline loops: CDR1 SGHDT, CDR2 YYEEEE. The CDR3 length is 14 residues. As DNA, the CDR3 is TGTGCCAGCAGCTTGGCCCTCAGGGGGCCTGAAGCTTTCTTT. Translating gives CASSLALRGPEAFF.

V usage is TRBV28 and J usage is TRBJ2-1, with D possibly matching TRBD1 (5 bases). The germline CDR1 and CDR2 sequences are MDHEN and SYDVKM. The CDR3 is made up of 15 amino acids. Trimming left V 4 bases short and J 2 bases short, with 12 bases between. The CDR3 bases are TGTGCCAGCAGTTCACAGGCCCCCCCCTACAATGAGCAGTTCTTC. Residues: CASSSQAPPYNEQFF.

This rearrangement joins TRBV15 to TRBJ1-3, with 7 bases aligning to TRBD1. The V gene's germline CDR1 is LNHNV and CDR2 YYDKDF (reference sequence). The CDR3 has 18 residues. With V trimmed by 4 bases and J by 2 bases, 14 bases remained unmatched. CDR3 nucleotide sequence: TGTGCCACCAGCACCCTCCCAGCCCCGACAGGGACTGGAAACACCATATATTTT. Its protein product is CATSTLPAPTGTGNTIYF.

The chain uses TRBV4-3 and TRBJ2-2; D is unresolved. Looked up from germline, CDR1 is LGHNA and CDR2 is YSLEER. The CDR3 is made up of 17 amino acids. The V end lost 1 base, the J end lost 2 bases, and 14 bases lay between the germline ends. CDR3 loop: CASSQVAARRNTGELFF. The CDR3, as DNA: TGCGCCAGCAGCCAAGTTGCGGCTAGACGTAACACCGGGGAGCTGTTTTTT.

The chain combines TRBV5-1 with TRBJ2-2, with TRBD2 matching 8 bases. With 4 bases clipped from V and 1 base from J, the junction kept 12 bases outside the gene matches. Per germline, CDR1 SGHRS and CDR2 YFSETQ. CDR3 size: 18 residues. For the CDR3, the DNA is TGCGCCAGCAGCCCGGGAGGGCAGCTACGCGTGAACACCGGGGAGCTGTTTTTT. As protein: CASSPGGQLRVNTGELFF.

V and J are TRBV7-2 and TRBJ2-7; TRBD2 matches at 13 bases. Germline V gives CDR1 SGHTA, CDR2 FQGNSA. This CDR3 comprises 15 residues. The ends lost 5 bases at V and 6 bases at J; junction bases unmatched: 7. The CDR3 spells CASSLGLAGTGEQYF. The CDR3 nucleotides read TGTGCCAGCAGCCTGGGACTAGCGGGGACCGGCGAGCAGTACTTC.

The chain is built from TRBV4-3 and TRBJ1-1, with a tentative D call TRBD1 (5 bases). CDR1 LGHNA and CDR2 YSLEER come from the germline V gene. The length of the CDR3 is 15 residues. V gave up 0 bases and J gave up 0 bases, with 8 bases separating them. Here the CDR3 reads CASSQEQGVNTEAFF. CDR3 DNA: TGCGCCAGCAGCCAAGAGCAGGGCGTGAACACTGAAGCTTTCTTT.

The V gene is TRBV4-3, the J gene TRBJ2-1; tentatively, D is TRBD2 (6 bases). This CDR3 contains 16 residues. The ends were cut back, 1 base at V and 8 bases at J, with 18 bases in the middle. CDR1 LGHNA and CDR2 YSLEER come from the germline V gene. The CDR3 DNA follows: TGCGCCAGCAGCCAAGTGATAAGCGGGCTTCTCTATGAGCAGTTCTTC. Translated, it gives CASSQVISGLLYEQFF.

The V call is TRBV12-1, the J call TRBJ1-2; the D call TRBD1 from the table was never checked on the DNA. TRBV12-1 is deemed a pseudogene. This CDR3 region has 14 residues. CDR3 sequence reads: CASSSSGTGKGYTF. The CDR3 DNA sequence: TGTGCCAGCAGCTCAAGCGGGACAGGGAAGGGCTACACCTTC.

Of note for this clone: The DNA is omitted, as the CDR3 cannot be located on it reliably, and the CDR3 follows TCRdb's listing. V and J are TRBV29-1 and TRBJ2-1; TRBD2 is the table's D call and was not checked against the DNA. Per the germline V gene, CDR1 is SQVTM and CDR2 is ANQGSEA. 12 amino acids form the CDR3, both terminal residues included. The chain's CDR3 is CSVVGSGTAGLF.

This clone came up once. J is TRBJ2-7 and V is TRBV6-5; D perhaps matches TRBD2 (5 bases). Germline lookup yields CDR1 MNHEY and CDR2 SVGAGI. V gave up 7 bases and J gave up 0 bases, with 13 bases separating them. The CDR3 loop spans 14 amino acids. CDR3 sequence (DNA): TGTGCCAGCAACGAGGGAGCTGGCTCCTACGAGCAGTACTTC. It translates to CASNEGAGSYEQYF.

This chain links TRBV14 with TRBJ1-5; D call uncertain. Trimming cost V 10 bases and J 9 bases, with 10 bases left between them. The CDR3 contains 10 residues. Germline CDR1 and CDR2: SGHDN and FVKESK. The CDR3: CATPGLPQHF. The CDR3 DNA reads as TGTGCCACTCCTGGGCTGCCCCAGCATTTT.

V usage is TRBV30 and J usage is TRBJ1-1; D is perhaps TRBD1 (5 bases). The germline V and J ends were trimmed by 0 bases and 3 bases, with 14 bases remaining between them. Germline V CDR1 and CDR2: GTSNPN, SVGIG (reference sequence). The CDR3 length is 15 residues. CDR3 coding DNA: TGTGCCTGGAGTGTACAGGTCAGGCGGTACACTGAAGCTTTCTTT. It encodes CAWSVQVRRYTEAFF.

The chain employs TRBV7-2 and TRBJ2-2; no clear D gene. Germline V CDR1 and CDR2: SGHTA, FQGNSA. Deletions cut 4 bases from V and 3 bases from J, with 12 bases between. The CDR3 contains 15 residues. The CDR3, as DNA: TGTGCCAGCAGCTGCTACTTCACCTACACCGGGGAGCTGTTTTTT. Protein: CASSCYFTYTGELFF.

The chain couples TRBV5-1 to TRBJ2-7; 7 bases agree with TRBD1. V was pared by 4 bases and J by 7 bases, with 11 bases of the junction left unmatched. Germline V lookup: CDR1 SGHRS, CDR2 YFSETQ. This CDR3 is built from 14 residues. CDR3 DNA sequence: TGCGCCAGCAGCCTAGACAGGGCCCGGGGTGAGCAGTACTTC. Protein sequence: CASSLDRARGEQYF.

The chain combines TRBV18 with TRBJ1-3; a weak D match, TRBD1 (5 bases). CDR3 size: 16 residues. Germline V gives CDR1 KGHSH, CDR2 LQKENI. V was shortened by 3 bases and J by 0 bases, with 12 bases between the two germline ends. The CDR3 coding sequence is TGTGCCAGCTCACCCCCTTTGACAGACTCTGGAAACACCATATATTTT. It is translated as CASSPPLTDSGNTIYF.